The 27 T cell receptor beta chains reported below all come from one sample, sequenced in a study of blood T cell repertoires in COVID-19. Clones were sequenced by immunoSEQ multiplex PCR, and TCRdb holds only the in-frame ones, with some missing. The sample lists nearly 70,000 clones; roughly 80% were seen once. The source material was peripheral blood. The receptor source for this set is a woman of 80 years or more with acute or convalescent COVID-19.

This clone has only one observation. The chain couples TRBV6-5 to TRBJ1-2; D remains unclear. CDR3 size: 13 residues. V dropped 6 bases and J dropped 2 bases, with 10 bases sitting between them. CDR1 and CDR2 from the germline V gene are MNHEY and SVGAGI. This chain's CDR3 is CASSLRLNYGYTF. CDR3 nucleotides: TGTGCCAGCAGCCTGCGGCTAAACTATGGCTACACCTTC.

This clone was seen a handful of times. Written as DNA, the CDR3 is TGTGCCAGCAGTTCGACCTGGGACAGGGGGCTGAGGCAGCCCCAGCATTTT. Its translation is CASSSTWDRGLRQPQHF. The V gene is TRBV27, the J gene TRBJ1-5; 12 nucleotides line up with TRBD1. This CDR3 is 17 amino acids long. With V trimmed by 4 bases and J by 7 bases, 11 bases remained unmatched. Germline CDR1 and CDR2: MNHEY and SMNVEV (reference sequence).

This sequence joins TRBV10-1 and TRBJ2-1; 8 bases fit TRBD1. Trimming took 2 bases from V and 4 from J; bases not matched to a gene: 4. Germline CDR1 WNHNN, CDR2 SYGVQD (reference sequence). The CDR3 sequence is 15 residues long. The CDR3 DNA follows: TGCGCCAGCAGTGAGACAGGGACAGGTTACAATGAGCAGTTCTTC. Translating gives CASSETGTGYNEQFF.

About this clone: One junction end disagrees with the germline gene, perhaps due to a read error. This chain uses TRBV7-7 with TRBJ1-5; no firm D call. CDR3 length: 17 amino acids. Germline CDR1 reads SSHAT; CDR2 reads FNYEAQ (reference sequence). CDR3 in amino acids: CASSRRGRINSNQPQHF. CDR3 sequence (DNA): TGTGCTAGCAGCCGACGGGGTAGAATAAATAGCAATCAGCCCCAGCATTTT.

V is TRBV7-8 and J is TRBJ1-2, with 9 bases matching TRBD1. J lost 6 bases, V lost 4 bases, and 12 bases had no gene match. The CDR3 is 16 residues long. The germline V gene has CDR1 SGHVS and CDR2 FQNEAQ. The CDR3 protein is CASSSGTGTVLDGYTF. In nucleotides, the CDR3 is TGTGCCAGCAGCTCAGGGACAGGGACAGTTCTTGATGGCTACACCTTC.

The chain combines TRBV6-5 with TRBJ1-5; TRBD1 aligns across 10 bases. Germline lookup yields CDR1 MNHEY and CDR2 SVGAGI. This CDR3 is built from 14 residues. V lost 5 bases, J lost 7 bases, and 5 bases stayed unmatched. In nucleotides, the CDR3 is TGTGCCAGCAGTCGACAGGGGGCGGGCCAGCCCCAGCATTTT. Residues: CASSRQGAGQPQHF.

The rearrangement joins TRBV27 to TRBJ1-5, with D possibly TRBD1 on 5 matching bases. Trimming shortened V by 4 bases and J by 9 bases, and 13 bases separated the two germline ends. The germline CDR1 and CDR2 sequences are MNHEY and SMNVEV (reference sequence). The CDR3 is made up of 13 amino acids. CDR3 sequence reads: CASSSYSQGPQHF. Written as DNA, the CDR3 is TGTGCCAGCAGTTCCTACAGCCAGGGGCCCCAGCATTTT.

The chain links TRBV15 to TRBJ2-7; 10 nucleotides align to TRBD1. Germline V CDR1 and CDR2: LNHNV, YYDKDF (reference sequence). This CDR3 spans 15 amino acids. With 3 bases clipped from V and 6 bases from J, the junction kept 8 bases outside the gene matches. The CDR3 sequence: CATSRETGGLSEQYF. The CDR3 nucleotides are TGTGCCACCAGCAGGGAGACAGGGGGCCTAAGCGAGCAGTACTTC.

The chain employs TRBV29-1 and TRBJ2-6; 7 bases align to TRBD1. Germline loops: CDR1 SQVTM, CDR2 ANQGSEA. Trimming at V came to 7 bases and at J to 11 bases, leaving 11 bases not matched to a gene. The CDR3 spans 13 residues. The CDR3 DNA reads as TGCAGCGCCCGGGACAGCCCGGGTCACGTCCTGACTTTC. This codes for CSARDSPGHVLTF.

V and J are TRBV30 and TRBJ1-4; perhaps TRBD1 as D (6 bases). V dropped 3 bases and J dropped 8 bases, with 13 bases sitting between them. From germline, CDR1 is GTSNPN and CDR2 SVGIG (reference sequence). The CDR3 is 13 residues long. The DNA for the CDR3 is TGTGCCTGGAGCCACAGGGTGAGAGAAAAACTGTTTTTT. Amino acids: CAWSHRVREKLFF.

The sample holds one count of this clone. This chain links TRBV20-1 with TRBJ2-7; D possibly corresponds to TRBD2 (6 bases). The V end was cut by 3 bases, the J end by 4 bases, with 22 bases between. This CDR3 comprises 16 residues. The germline gives CDR1 DFQATT, CDR2 SNEGSKA (reference sequence). CDR3 region: CSASKRPAGPSYEQYF. Written as DNA, the CDR3 is TGCAGTGCTAGTAAGCGGCCCGCGGGACCCAGTTACGAGCAGTACTTC.

The chain joins TRBV15 to TRBJ2-7; 8 nucleotides align to TRBD2. Germline V gene data show CDR1 as LNHNV and CDR2 as YYDKDF (reference sequence). V dropped 0 bases and J dropped 5; count of bases not matched to a gene: 9. CDR3 length: 16 amino acids. CDR3 bases: TGTGCCACCAGCAGAGACGGGGGGGGCGAAATCAACGAGCAGTACTTC. The encoded protein is CATSRDGGGEINEQYF.

V usage is TRBV6-5 and J usage is TRBJ1-5; 7 bases match TRBD1. V shed 5 bases, J shed 0 bases, and the junction held 4 bases outside the gene matches. The CDR3 has 15 residues. The germline gives CDR1 MNHEY, CDR2 SVGAGI. The CDR3 region is CASSPGQYSNQPQHF. CDR3 nucleotide sequence: TGTGCCAGCAGTCCGGGACAGTATAGCAATCAGCCCCAGCATTTT.

J is TRBJ2-1 and V is TRBV29-1; no clear D gene. Germline lookup yields CDR1 SQVTM and CDR2 ANQGSEA. V was cut by 4 bases and J by 10 bases, with 5 bases left in between. This CDR3 comprises 9 residues. The CDR3 loop is CSVALEQFF. Written as DNA, the CDR3 is TGCAGCGTTGCTCTGGAGCAGTTCTTC.

By share, this clone counts as large (0.1 to 1%). The chain links TRBV7-9 to TRBJ1-1; 8 bases fit TRBD1. The V segment lost 5 bases and the J segment 5 bases; nucleotides outside the gene matches: 13. CDR1 SEHNR and CDR2 FQNEAQ come from the germline V gene (reference sequence). This CDR3 comprises 16 residues. The CDR3 sequence: CASSLDRGGGLTEAFF. CDR3 bases: TGTGCCAGCAGCCTCGACAGGGGAGGTGGTCTTACTGAAGCTTTCTTT.

The rearrangement links TRBV5-4 to TRBJ1-2; 8 bases fit TRBD1. This CDR3 contains 16 residues. Germline values: CDR1 SGHNT, CDR2 YYREEE (reference sequence). The V and J ends lost 1 base and 4 bases, in that order; junction bases with no gene match: 9. DNA of the CDR3: TGTGCCAGCAGCTTGTCCGCGGACAGGGCTGTCTATGGCTACACCTTC. This sequence encodes CASSLSADRAVYGYTF.

The V call is TRBV30, the J call TRBJ1-2, with D tentatively TRBD1 (6 bases). This CDR3 comprises 17 residues. CDR1 and CDR2 (germline): GTSNPN, SVGIG (reference sequence). Trimming removed 5 bases from V and 4 bases from J, with 26 bases in between. CDR3 in amino acids: CAWAAGLARGPTYGYTF. As DNA, the CDR3 is TGTGCCTGGGCGGCTGGGCTGGCCAGGGGACCCACCTATGGCTACACCTTC.

V is TRBV19 and J is TRBJ2-1; 16 nucleotides line up with TRBD2. CDR3 length: 18 amino acids. V dropped 7 bases and J dropped 4; count of bases not matched to a gene: 10. CDR1 LNHDA and CDR2 SQIVND come from the germline V gene (reference sequence). CDR3 sequence reads: CASKGTSGGVSRYNEQFF. Written as DNA, the CDR3 is TGTGCCAGTAAGGGGACTAGCGGGGGGGTCAGCCGTTACAATGAGCAGTTCTTC. The full variable domain, rest sourced from reference TRBV19 and TRBJ2-1, is DGGITQSPKYLFRKEGQNVTLSCEQNLNHDAMYWYRQDPGQGLRLIYYSQIVNDFQKGDIAEGYSVSREKKESFPLTVTSAQKNPTAFYLCASKGTSGGVSRYNEQFFGPGTRLTVL.

This clone was detected only once. The chain uses TRBV6-6 and TRBJ2-2; TRBD1 aligns across 7 bases. The germline CDR1 and CDR2 sequences are MNHNY and SVGAGI (reference sequence). The CDR3 totals 14 residues. The trim removed 7 bases at V and 1 base at J, leaving 3 bases unmatched. The CDR3 spells CASTGQVNTGELFF. The CDR3, as DNA: TGTGCCAGCACAGGACAGGTGAACACCGGGGAGCTGTTTTTT.

The J gene is TRBJ1-1, the V gene TRBV6-1, with 7 bases that match TRBD1. The germline V gene encodes CDR1 MNHNS and CDR2 SASEGT. Unmatched junction bases numbered 8, after V lost 2 bases and J lost 2 bases. This CDR3 has 16 residues. The CDR3 sequence: CASSELVAGGNTEAFF. CDR3 DNA sequence: TGTGCCAGCAGTGAACTCGTGGCAGGGGGAAACACTGAAGCTTTCTTT.

This sequence joins TRBV10-1 and TRBJ2-4, with D perhaps matching TRBD1 (6 bases). The V gene's germline CDR1 is WNHNN and CDR2 SYGVQD (reference sequence). The CDR3 runs 13 residues. The V end was cut by 6 bases, the J end by 9 bases, with 15 bases between. CDR3 amino acids: CASSGTSGGIQYF. In nucleotides, the CDR3 is TGCGCCAGCAGCGGGACATCTGGAGGCATTCAGTACTTC.

V gene TRBV5-1 combines with J gene TRBJ2-7, with 9 nucleotides matching TRBD1. This CDR3 region has 14 residues. Germline V CDR1 and CDR2: SGHRS, YFSETQ. V was pared by 4 bases and J by 2 bases, with 4 bases of the junction left unmatched. CDR3 coding DNA: TGCGCCAGCAGCCCGGGGACAGGGACCTACGAGCAGTACTTC. Encoded protein: CASSPGTGTYEQYF.

This clone showed up just a few times. The rearrangement uses TRBV5-1 and TRBJ2-1; the D gene is possibly TRBD1 (6 bases). The CDR3 consists of 13 residues. The V and J ends lost 3 bases and 3 bases respectively, with 7 bases between them. Per germline, CDR1 SGHRS and CDR2 YFSETQ. DNA for the CDR3: TGCGCCAGCAGCTCAGGGGACTACAATGAGCAGTTCTTC. Translation: CASSSGDYNEQFF.

The chain carries TRBV3-1 (or the pseudogene TRBV3-2) and TRBJ1-1; 8 bases match TRBD1. CDR3 size: 13 residues. J lost 5 bases, V lost 4 bases, and 3 bases had no gene match. From germline, CDR1 is LGHDT and CDR2 YNNKEL (reference sequence). The CDR3 sequence: CASSRGQGTEAFF. The CDR3 coding sequence is TGTGCCAGCAGCCGCGGACAGGGAACTGAAGCTTTCTTT.

This clone was found a few times. The chain joins TRBV2 to TRBJ2-5; D call uncertain. CDR1 SNHLY and CDR2 FYNNEI come from the germline V gene. The CDR3 is made up of 11 amino acids. V dropped 5 bases and J dropped 5 bases, with 6 bases sitting between them. CDR3 bases: TGTGCCAGCAGTCTGTCCGAGACCCAGTACTTC. It specifies CASSLSETQYF.

This clone is a singleton in its sample. This chain uses TRBV27 with TRBJ1-3; 7 bases are a match to TRBD1. CDR1 MNHEY and CDR2 SMNVEV come from the germline V gene (reference sequence). The trim removed 6 bases at V and 0 bases at J, leaving 11 bases unmatched. There are 17 residues in the CDR3. CDR3 region: CASRALTGSSSGNTIYF. The CDR3 DNA follows: TGTGCCAGCAGGGCCTTGACAGGGTCTAGCTCTGGAAACACCATATATTTT.

This rearrangement joins TRBV5-6 to TRBJ1-6; D not certain. The CDR3 has 14 residues. From germline, CDR1 is SGHDT and CDR2 YYEEEE. Between the trimmed V and J ends, which lost 4 bases and 1 base, there was a span of 6 bases. The CDR3 sequence is CASSEGSYNSPLHF. The CDR3 coding sequence is TGTGCCAGCAGCGAGGGTTCCTATAATTCACCCCTCCACTTT. The complete variable domain, with remaining parts taken from reference TRBV5-6 and TRBJ1-6, reads DAGVTQSPTHLIKTRGQQVTLRCSPKSGHDTVSWYQQALGQGPQFIFQYYEEEERQRGNFPDRFSGHQFPNYSSELNVNALLLGDSALYLCASSEGSYNSPLHFGNGTRLTVT.